The rows below give T cell receptor beta chains drawn from one sample of a study of blood T cell repertoires in COVID-19. Measured with immunoSEQ multiplex PCR; TCRdb has only the in-frame clones, and not every one. The table includes approximately 100,000 clones, over 85% detected once. Sequencing used peripheral blood. The receptors come from a human donor with COVID-19, enrolled during active disease. The donor label of this sample is uncertain. The CDR3 runs from the conserved cysteine through the conserved F or W. A D gene is named only where the DNA matches it firmly. Rows give clone size only sometimes, using once, few, many, or a class for an expanded clone.

cdr3_aa | cdr3_nt | j_call | v_call | d_call | clone_size
CASRRGGDGEQYF | TGTGCCAGCCGACGCGGCGGGGATGGGGAGCAGTACTTC | TRBJ2-7 | TRBV11-1 | NA | NA
CASSGQEESPGYTF | TGCGCCAGCAGCGGACAGGAAGAGTCTCCTGGCTACACCTTC | TRBJ1-2 | TRBV10-2 | TRBD1 | NA
CASSLTDTNYGYTF | TGTGCCAGCAGCCTAACAGACACGAACTATGGCTACACCTTC | TRBJ1-2 | TRBV6-5 | NA | NA
CASTGEGSEQYF | TGTGCCAGCACCGGGGAGGGTTCCGAGCAGTACTTC | TRBJ2-7 | TRBV6-5 | TRBD2 | NA
CASSQTGTSGNNEQFF | TGTGCCAGTAGTCAGACCGGGACTAGCGGGAACAATGAGCAGTTCTTC | TRBJ2-1 | TRBV19 | TRBD2 | NA
CATSDFGSGRRNEQFF | TGTGCCACCAGTGATTTTGGTAGCGGGAGAAGAAATGAGCAGTTCTTC | TRBJ2-1 | TRBV24-1 | TRBD2 | NA
CASSSGEGIYGYTF | TGTGCCAGCAGCTCAGGGGAAGGGATCTATGGCTACACCTTC | TRBJ1-2 | TRBV5-5 | NA | NA
CASSTGTDHEKLFF | TGTGCCTCGAGCACCGGGACAGACCATGAAAAACTGTTTTTT | TRBJ1-4 | TRBV10-3 | TRBD1 | NA
CASSPRPGGNSEAFF | TGTGCCAGCAGCCCCCGGCCTGGGGGGAACTCTGAAGCTTTCTTT | TRBJ1-1 | TRBV3-1/TRBV3-2 | NA | few
CASSFQGQEGETQYF | TGCGCCAGCAGCTTCCAAGGACAGGAAGGGGAGACCCAGTACTTC | TRBJ2-5 | TRBV5-1 | TRBD1 | NA
CASSSGTSINYGYTF | TGTGCCAGCAGCTCAGGGACTTCGATAAACTATGGCTACACCTTC | TRBJ1-2 | TRBV7-9 | NA | NA
CASSQDPGEGRLETQYF | TGTGCCAGCAGCCAAGATCCGGGCGAAGGGAGATTAGAGACCCAGTACTTC | TRBJ2-5 | TRBV3-1/TRBV3-2 | NA | NA
CASNWASGGAEDTQYF | TGTGCCAGCAACTGGGCTAGCGGGGGGGCCGAGGATACGCAGTATTTT | TRBJ2-3 | TRBV2 | TRBD2 | once
CASSEGGVNSPLHF | TGCGCCAGCAGTGAGGGAGGAGTTAATTCACCCCTCCACTTT | TRBJ1-6 | TRBV10-2 | NA | NA
CASSERSASGVDTDTQYF | TGTGCCAGCAGTGAAAGGTCGGCTAGCGGGGTGGACACAGATACGCAGTATTTT | TRBJ2-3 | TRBV2 | TRBD2 | NA
CASSSSTGSRRTQYF | TGTGCCAGCAGCTCTAGCACCGGGTCCCGAAGAACGCAGTATTTT | TRBJ2-3 | TRBV11-3 | NA | NA
CAWSRGSSYNEQFF | TGTGCCTGGAGTCGAGGGAGCTCCTACAATGAGCAGTTCTTC | TRBJ2-1 | TRBV30 | NA | NA
CASSPGQVYGYTF | TGTGCCAGCAGCCCGGGACAGGTCTATGGCTACACCTTC | TRBJ1-2 | TRBV11-2 | TRBD1 | NA
CASSQPTQLAGWLNEQFF | TGCGCCAGCAGCCAACCCACACAACTAGCGGGGTGGCTCAATGAGCAGTTCTTC | TRBJ2-1 | TRBV4-1 | TRBD2 | NA
CASSHPTESSYNEQFF | TGTGCCAGCAGCCATCCAACAGAGAGCTCCTACAATGAGCAGTTCTTC | TRBJ2-1 | TRBV5-4 | NA | NA
CASSLGGEGTEAFF | TGTGCCAGCAGCTTAGGAGGGGAAGGCACTGAAGCTTTCTTT | TRBJ1-1 | TRBV5-4 | NA | NA
CASSYQQGITEAFF | TGTGCCAGCAGTTATCAACAGGGAATTACTGAAGCTTTCTTT | TRBJ1-1 | TRBV6-5 | NA | NA
CASSLGTGGAYGYTF | TGTGCCAGCAGCTTAGGGACAGGGGGCGCCTATGGCTACACCTTC | TRBJ1-2 | TRBV7-6 | TRBD1 | NA
CASSSAGGGYTF | TGTGCCAGCAGTTCGGCAGGAGGGGGCTACACCTTC | TRBJ1-2 | TRBV12-3/TRBV12-4 | NA | NA
CASSGEDSSGNTIYF | TGTGCCAGCAGCGGAGAGGACAGCTCTGGAAACACCATATATTTT | TRBJ1-3 | TRBV5-4 | NA | NA
CASSLYSGETQYF | TGTGCCAGCAGCTTGTATAGCGGGGAGACCCAGTACTTC | TRBJ2-5 | TRBV11-3 | TRBD2 | NA
CASAPSRGQPQHF | TGTGCCAGTGCACCCTCTCGAGGACAGCCCCAGCATTTT | TRBJ1-5 | TRBV19 | NA | NA
CSVAGSHEQYF | TGCAGCGTTGCAGGTTCCCACGAGCAGTACTTC | TRBJ2-7 | TRBV29-1 | NA | NA
CASSVDRGRLGYGYTF | TGTGCCAGCAGCGTGGACAGGGGAAGGCTCGGCTATGGCTACACCTTC | TRBJ1-2 | TRBV9 | TRBD1 | NA
CASSSGLAREQYF | TGTGCCAGCAGTTCTGGACTAGCGAGAGAGCAGTACTTC | TRBJ2-7 | TRBV6-5 | TRBD2 | NA
CASSGMLRKNIQYF | TGTGCCAGCAGTGGAATGCTACGCAAAAACATTCAGTACTTC | TRBJ2-4 | TRBV6-4 | NA | NA
CATRGGAGGNTIYF | TGTGCCACCAGGGGAGGGGCGGGTGGAAACACCATATATTTT | TRBJ1-3 | TRBV15 | NA | once
CASKIDSGYNEQFF | TGTGCCAGCAAGATTGACTCGGGCTACAATGAGCAGTTCTTC | TRBJ2-1 | TRBV11-2 | NA | NA
CASSFWTVGYGYTF | TGTGCCAGCAGCTTCTGGACAGTCGGCTATGGCTACACCTTC | TRBJ1-2 | TRBV11-2 | NA | NA
CASSFFGATEAFF | TGTGCCAGCAGCTTCTTTGGGGCCACTGAAGCTTTCTTT | TRBJ1-1 | TRBV7-9 | NA | NA
CASSLAGAQSNEQFF | TGTGCCAGCTCACTAGCGGGAGCTCAGTCCAATGAGCAGTTCTTC | TRBJ2-1 | TRBV18 | TRBD2 | NA
CASSFGTGRKVENQETQYF | TGTGCCAGCAGCTTCGGGACAGGGAGGAAGGTGGAAAACCAAGAGACCCAGTACTTC | TRBJ2-5 | TRBV5-4 | TRBD1 | NA
CASSQGAYEQFF | TGTGCCAGCAGCCAGGGGGCGTATGAGCAGTTCTTC | TRBJ2-1 | TRBV14 | NA | NA
CASSEWTGGTGELFF | TGTGCCAGCAGTGAATGGACAGGCGGCACCGGGGAGCTGTTTTTT | TRBJ2-2 | TRBV2 | TRBD1 | NA
CASSEPGHMNTEAFF | TGTGCCAGCAGTGAACCTGGGCACATGAACACTGAAGCTTTCTTT | TRBJ1-1 | TRBV6-1 | NA | NA
CASSRKEVQYF | TGTGCCAGCAGCAGAAAGGAGGTGCAGTACTTC | TRBJ2-7 | TRBV7-9 | NA | NA
CASSFAGGYEQYF | TGCGCCAGCAGCTTTGCGGGGGGCTACGAGCAGTACTTC | TRBJ2-7 | TRBV5-1 | TRBD2 | once
CASSYSGGEGEKLFF | TGTGCCAGCAGTTACTCGGGGGGTGAGGGTGAAAAACTGTTTTTT | TRBJ1-4 | TRBV6-5 | NA | NA
CSVDRQGNNEQFF | TGCAGCGTGGATCGACAGGGGAACAATGAGCAGTTCTTC | TRBJ2-1 | TRBV29-1 | TRBD1 | NA
CASSAPENYGYTF | TGTGCCAGCAGCGCTCCAGAAAACTATGGCTACACCTTC | TRBJ1-2 | TRBV13 | NA | NA
CAWSNLKNIQYF | TGTGCCTGGAGCAATCTAAAAAACATTCAGTACTTC | TRBJ2-4 | TRBV30 | NA | NA
CASSQSPPYEQYF | TGTGCCAGCAGCCAATCTCCCCCCTACGAGCAGTACTTC | TRBJ2-7 | TRBV4-2 | NA | NA
CASSLAGVGNNSPLHF | TGTGCCAGCAGCTTGGCCGGGGTGGGTAATAATTCACCCCTCCACTTT | TRBJ1-6 | TRBV5-5 | NA | NA
CASSGSGGAVKTQYF | TGTGCCAGCAGTGGTAGCGGGGGGGCCGTAAAGACCCAGTACTTC | TRBJ2-5 | TRBV25-1 | TRBD2 | NA
CASRGTVGTQYF | TGTGCCAGCAGGGGGACAGTCGGGACCCAGTACTTC | TRBJ2-5 | TRBV28 | TRBD1 | NA
CASSEAGGSNGYTF | TGTGCCAGCAGTGAAGCGGGAGGGAGCAATGGCTACACCTTC | TRBJ1-2 | TRBV2 | NA | once
CASTRTFSGDYNEQFF | TGTGCCAGCACTCGGACCTTCAGCGGGGACTACAATGAGCAGTTCTTC | TRBJ2-1 | TRBV5-6 | TRBD2 | medium-sized
CASKALAGGETQYF | TGTGCCAGCAAGGCTCTAGCGGGAGGTGAGACCCAGTACTTC | TRBJ2-5 | TRBV6-5 | TRBD2 | NA